The 14 T cell receptor beta chains listed next were all sequenced from one sample in a study of T cell responses to AZD1222 COVID-19 vaccine. Assay used: immunoSEQ multiplex PCR; TCRdb lists only in-frame clones, some missing. The data hold some 80,000 clones, with around 86% observed a single time. This sample comprised peripheral blood, obtained on day 0 of AZD1222 vaccination. All receptors come from an adult in good health.

The chain carries TRBV7-3 and TRBJ2-3; 12 bases agree with TRBD2. CDR1 is SGHTA and CDR2 is FQGTGA in the germline V gene. CDR3 size: 18 residues. The V gene end was trimmed by 2 bases and the J gene end by 2 bases; junction bases not matched to a gene: 8. The CDR3 is CASSLQSASGGATDTQYF. The CDR3 DNA reads as TGTGCCAGCAGCTTACAGTCGGCTAGCGGGGGGGCCACAGATACGCAGTATTTT. The full variable domain, rest sourced from reference TRBV7-3 and TRBJ2-3, is GAGVSQTPSNKVTEKGKYVELRCDPISGHTALYWYRQSLGQGPEFLIYFQGTGAADDSGLPNDRFFAVRPEGSVSTLKIQRTERGDSAVYLCASSLQSASGGATDTQYFGPGTRLTVL.

The chain recombines TRBV20-1 with TRBJ1-6; D is unresolved. Looked up from germline, CDR1 is DFQATT and CDR2 is SNEGSKA (reference sequence). V shed 6 bases and J shed 13 bases, with 10 bases lying between them. The length of the CDR3 is 10 residues. The CDR3 nucleotides are TGCAGTGCCAGCCTCCCGCCCCTCCACTTT. It codes for CSASLPPLHF.

The genes are TRBV6-5 and TRBJ1-5; tentatively, D is TRBD1 (5 bases). V was shortened by 7 bases and J by 4 bases, with 14 bases between the two germline ends. The CDR3 covers 14 residues. Germline V CDR1 and CDR2: MNHEY, SVGAGI. The CDR3 DNA reads TGTGCCAGCACGCTTTCGGGACGGAATCAGCCCCAGCATTTT. As protein: CASTLSGRNQPQHF.

The chain couples TRBV6-5 to TRBJ1-5, with D maybe TRBD1 (5 bases). Per the germline V gene, CDR1 is MNHEY and CDR2 is SVGAGI. The CDR3 length is 15 residues. V lost 6 bases and J lost 3, with 15 bases in between. CDR3 sequence: CASSPSGGLNQPQHF. The DNA of the CDR3 is TGTGCCAGCAGCCCGTCCGGGGGTCTCAATCAGCCCCAGCATTTT.

The V and J genes are TRBV6-2 or TRBV6-3 and TRBJ2-5; possible D gene TRBD2, 6 bases. This CDR3 is 17 amino acids long. V was cut by 5 bases and J by 2 bases, with 21 bases left in between. Germline loops: CDR1 MNHEY, CDR2 SVGEGT. CDR3 sequence reads: CASSPVSGEINQETQYF. The CDR3 coding sequence is TGTGCCAGCAGTCCGGTATCGGGGGAGATCAATCAAGAGACCCAGTACTTC.

The V and J genes are TRBV6-5 and TRBJ1-5, with 7 bases identical to TRBD1. The CDR3 has 15 amino acids. Germline CDR1 MNHEY, CDR2 SVGAGI. V gave up 6 bases and J gave up 2 bases; unmatched junction bases: 7. The CDR3 DNA follows: TGTGCCAGCAGCATCGGGACAGCGGGCAATCAGCCCCAGCATTTT. Protein product: CASSIGTAGNQPQHF.

The chain employs TRBV5-1 and TRBJ2-1; 14 bases are shared with TRBD2. The junction had 17 bases not matched to a gene; V was cut back by 4 bases and J by 8 bases. This CDR3 has 19 amino acids. CDR1 and CDR2 from the germline V gene are SGHRS and YFSETQ. The CDR3 bases are TGCGCCAGCAGCCCCACCGGGACTAGCGGGAGAGAGGGTTACGATGAGCAGTTCTTC. Its translation is CASSPTGTSGREGYDEQFF.

The chain recombines TRBV11-2 with TRBJ1-3, with D unresolved. Germline V gives CDR1 SGHAT, CDR2 FQNNGV. V lost 5 bases and J lost 0, with 20 bases in between. The CDR3 spans 18 residues. The CDR3 is CASSPYRASSTSGNTIYF. CDR3 DNA sequence: TGTGCCAGCAGCCCTTATCGGGCCAGTTCGACCTCTGGAAACACCATATATTTT.

The table lists this clone with a count of one. The chain has TRBV27 and TRBJ2-1, with 10 bases fitting TRBD1. CDR3 size: 16 residues. From germline, CDR1 is MNHEY and CDR2 SMNVEV (reference sequence). Trimming took 6 bases from V and 7 from J; bases not matched to a gene: 12. CDR3 nucleotide sequence: TGTGCCAGCAGCTTCGATACTGGACAGGGGGGGAATGAGCAGTTCTTC. Protein sequence: CASSFDTGQGGNEQFF.

The genes are TRBV6-5 and TRBJ2-5; D is perhaps TRBD1 (6 bases). This CDR3 is 15 amino acids long. The V and J ends lost 6 bases and 2 bases respectively, with 16 bases between them. CDR1 is MNHEY, CDR2 SVGAGI, per germline. The CDR3, as DNA: TGTGCCAGCAGGAGGGAGACAGGAAGACAAGAGACCCAGTACTTC. It is translated as CASRRETGRQETQYF.

The rearrangement joins TRBV28 to TRBJ2-7; unclear D gene. This CDR3 is 12 amino acids long. Germline assignment: CDR1 MDHEN and CDR2 SYDVKM. With 4 bases removed from V and 7 bases from J, the gap between germline ends came to 11 bases. As DNA, the CDR3 is TGTGCCAGCAGTTCGGACCCCTGGGAGCAGTACTTC. This gives the protein CASSSDPWEQYF. Together with reference TRBV28 and TRBJ2-7, the CDR3 gives the full variable domain: DVKVTQSSRYLVKRTGEKVFLECVQDMDHENMFWYRQDPGLGLRLIYFSYDVKMKEKGDIPEGYSVSREKKERFSLILESASTNQTSMYLCASSSDPWEQYFGPGTRLTVT.

The chain recombines TRBV27 with TRBJ2-2, with unresolved D. The CDR3 extends over 11 amino acids. V shed 8 bases and J shed 4 bases, with 5 bases lying between them. Germline CDR1 MNHEY, CDR2 SMNVEV (reference sequence). CDR3: CASRPTGELFF. The DNA of the CDR3 is TGTGCCAGCCGGCCCACCGGGGAGCTGTTTTTT.

This rearrangement joins TRBV28 to TRBJ1-2; weak D call: TRBD1 (5 bases). Germline CDR1 is MDHEN and CDR2 is SYDVKM. Trimming removed 3 bases from V and 5 bases from J, with 22 bases in between. This CDR3 has 17 residues. The CDR3 loop is CASSFMSGGGNLYGYTF. DNA for the CDR3: TGTGCCAGCAGTTTCATGAGTGGGGGAGGGAATCTGTATGGCTACACCTTC.

The chain employs TRBV5-6 and TRBJ2-1; 7 nucleotides agree with TRBD2. The CDR3 runs to 14 residues. Germline V gives CDR1 SGHDT, CDR2 YYEEEE. V lost 3 bases and J lost 3; bases outside the gene matches: 3. The CDR3 loop reads CASSSWGGYNEQFF. Here the CDR3 DNA reads TGTGCCAGCAGCTCCTGGGGGGGCTACAATGAGCAGTTCTTC.